The 5 T cell receptor beta chains below were found in one sample sequenced in a study of CD8 T cells in Susac syndrome. RNA amounts of about 0.5 to 1 ug underwent reverse transcription with random hexamers. TCRdb reprocessed the immunoSEQ multiplex PCR reads with MiXCR, giving one entry per CDR3 protein. This repertoire shows some 200,000 distinct CDR3 sequences, around 90% found once; its top ten account for about 0.15%. The sequenced material came from CD8+ T cells from PBMCs. The source of these receptors is a human donor with multiple sclerosis.

The CDR3 DNA reads as TGTGCCAGCAACTTCGGGGGGGCCGGGAGTGAGCAGTTCTTC. This gives the protein CASNFGGAGSEQFF. This chain links TRBV12-3 or TRBV12-4 with TRBJ2-1, with 8 bases identical to TRBD2. Trimming took 7 bases from V and 9 from J; bases not matched to a gene: 11. The CDR3 has 14 amino acids.

The chain combines TRBV7-9 with TRBJ2-1; 7 bases map to TRBD1. The germline V gene has CDR1 SEHNR and CDR2 FQNEAQ (reference sequence). The junction had 3 bases not matched to a gene; V was cut back by 4 bases and J by 0 bases. This CDR3 is 15 amino acids long. CDR3 region: CASSSGQFSYNEQFF. The CDR3, as DNA: TGTGCCAGCAGCTCGGGACAGTTCTCCTACAATGAGCAGTTCTTC.

The rearrangement links TRBV4-2 to TRBJ1-2; tentative D call: TRBD1 (6 bases). The CDR3 totals 15 residues. The germline V gene has CDR1 LGHNA and CDR2 YNFKEQ. V was shortened by 0 bases and J by 9 bases, with 17 bases between the two germline ends. The CDR3 DNA follows: TGTGCCAGCAGCCAAGATCTGGGGGGCCGTGGGAGCTACACCTTC. Amino acid sequence: CASSQDLGGRGSYTF.

The chain has TRBV4-1 and TRBJ1-1; 8 bases agree with TRBD1. Per the germline V gene, CDR1 is MGHRA and CDR2 is YSYEKL. This CDR3 region has 15 residues. Unmatched junction bases numbered 9, after V lost 4 bases and J lost 5 bases. As DNA, the CDR3 is TGCGCCAGCAGCCCCAGGACAGGGATGGGGACTGAAGCTTTCTTT. Encoded protein: CASSPRTGMGTEAFF.

The CDR3 DNA is TGTGCCAGCAGCTCCAGGGTATCCCCCTACACAGATACGCAGTATTTT. It translates to CASSSRVSPYTDTQYF. This chain links TRBV2 with TRBJ2-3; perhaps TRBD1 as D (5 bases). Per the germline V gene, CDR1 is SNHLY and CDR2 is FYNNEI. The CDR3 is 16 residues long. V lost 6 bases, J lost 2 bases, and 18 bases lay in between.